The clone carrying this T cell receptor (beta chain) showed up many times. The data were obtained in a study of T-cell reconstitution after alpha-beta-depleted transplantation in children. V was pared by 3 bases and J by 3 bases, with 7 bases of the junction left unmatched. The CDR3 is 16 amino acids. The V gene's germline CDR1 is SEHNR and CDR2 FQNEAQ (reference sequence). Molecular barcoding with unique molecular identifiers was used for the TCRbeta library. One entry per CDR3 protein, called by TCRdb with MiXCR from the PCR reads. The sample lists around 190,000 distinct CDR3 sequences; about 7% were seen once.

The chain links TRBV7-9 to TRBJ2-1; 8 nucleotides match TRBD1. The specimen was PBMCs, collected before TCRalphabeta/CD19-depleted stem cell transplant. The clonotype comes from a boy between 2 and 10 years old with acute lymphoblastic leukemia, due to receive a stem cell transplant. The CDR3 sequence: CASSFGRGQNYNEQFF. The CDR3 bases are TGTGCCAGCAGCTTCGGCAGGGGGCAGAACTACAATGAGCAGTTCTTC.